This T cell receptor (beta chain) originates from a study of T-cell reconstitution after alpha-beta-depleted transplantation in children. As it was prepared, the TCRbeta library received unique molecular identifiers. TCRdb independently ran MiXCR on the PCR reads; one entry per CDR3 protein. The sample lists some 530,000 distinct CDR3 sequences; around 13% were seen once. The trim removed 1 base at V and 8 bases at J, leaving 5 bases unmatched. This CDR3 has 14 residues. Germline assignment: CDR1 SGHTA and CDR2 FQGNSA. The sample was PBMCs from the stem cell graft donor, taken from the stem cell graft. The genes are TRBV7-2 and TRBJ2-1, with 7 positions matching TRBD2. The sequence was obtained from a human donor who donated a stem cell graft to a child with combined immunodeficiency. The CDR3: CASSLGAGFDEQFF. As DNA, the CDR3 is TGTGCCAGCAGCTTAGGAGCGGGATTTGATGAGCAGTTCTTC.